These 2 T cell receptor beta chains share one sample of origin, sequenced in a study of early T cells in non-severe SARS-CoV-2 infection. One entry per CDR3 protein results from TCRdb running MiXCR on the 5' RACE reads. The top ten clones hold roughly 3.7% of a sample with approximately 75,000 distinct CDR3 sequences, roughly 4.5% of them seen once. The specimen was whole blood, collected at baseline. The source is an adult who was a healthcare worker with PCR-confirmed SARS-CoV-2 infection or an uninfected control (not recorded which). The donor label of this sample is uncertain.

This clonotype has a count of ten or more. The rearrangement uses TRBV20-1 and TRBJ2-7; D uncertain. Trimming cost V 0 bases and J 1 base, with 13 bases left between them. Germline CDR1 is DFQATT and CDR2 is SNEGSKA (reference sequence). The CDR3 has 15 amino acids. The CDR3, as DNA: TGCAGTGCTAGAGATCTTCGTGTCAATTCCTACGAGCAGTACTTC. The encoded protein is CSARDLRVNSYEQYF.

In its sample, this clonotype was seen a few times. The chain is built from TRBV11-2 and TRBJ2-7; perhaps TRBD2 as D (5 bases). V lost 2 bases, J lost 4 bases, and 6 bases lay in between. CDR1 is SGHAT and CDR2 is FQNNGV in the germline V gene. CDR3 size: 12 residues. The CDR3 bases are TGTGCCAGCAGCTTACGGGGTTACGAGCAGTACTTC. Translating it yields CASSLRGYEQYF.